This T cell receptor (beta chain) was recovered during a study of OX40 agonist ivuxolimab in advanced cancers. The wider study: Males comprised approximately 84% of the group, whose mean age was around 62 years (range roughly 23 to 80). Study observations and caveats: Also showing low normalized T-cell clonal expansion were some of the nonresponders. CD8+ T cells (on average) carried more expanded clones than CD4+ T cells.

In regard to this clone: As yet, its antigen is unknown.

The CDR3 runs to 13 residues. CDR1 MDHEN and CDR2 SYDVKM come from the germline V gene. The V gene lost 7 bases and the J gene lost 4 bases, with 13 bases spanning the gap. Sequencing was performed with immunoSEQ multiplex PCR; in TCRdb, only in-frame clones are kept and a portion is missing. The sample includes around 80,000 clones, around 80% of them seen just once. This sample comprised CD4+ or CD8+ T cells sorted from blood, obtained in a trial of the OX40 agonist ivuxolimab. This sequence originates from an adult with an advanced solid tumor such as melanoma, head and neck, liver or kidney cancer. The chain links TRBV28 to TRBJ1-2; weak D call: TRBD1 (5 bases). The CDR3 spells CASMAGGTYGYTF. In DNA, the CDR3 is TGTGCCAGCATGGCGGGGGGGACCTATGGCTACACCTTC.